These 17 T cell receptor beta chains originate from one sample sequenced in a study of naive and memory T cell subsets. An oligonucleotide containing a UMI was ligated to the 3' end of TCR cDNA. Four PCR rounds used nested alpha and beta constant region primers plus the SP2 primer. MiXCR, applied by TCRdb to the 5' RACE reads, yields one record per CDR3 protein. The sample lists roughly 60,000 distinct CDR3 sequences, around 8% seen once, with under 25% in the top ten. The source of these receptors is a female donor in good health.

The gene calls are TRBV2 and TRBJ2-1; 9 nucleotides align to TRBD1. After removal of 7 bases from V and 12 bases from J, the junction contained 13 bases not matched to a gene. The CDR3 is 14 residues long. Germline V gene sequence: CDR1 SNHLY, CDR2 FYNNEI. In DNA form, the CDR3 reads TGTGCCAGCAAGAGGGACAGGGAGATCCTGAGGCAGTTCTTC. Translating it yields CASKRDREILRQFF.

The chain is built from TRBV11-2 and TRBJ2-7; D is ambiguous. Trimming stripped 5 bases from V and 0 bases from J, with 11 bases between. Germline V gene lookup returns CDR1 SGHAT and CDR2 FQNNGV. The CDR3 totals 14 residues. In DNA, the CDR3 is TGTGCCAGCAGCCTGAGCAACCACTCCTACGAGCAGTACTTC. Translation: CASSLSNHSYEQYF.

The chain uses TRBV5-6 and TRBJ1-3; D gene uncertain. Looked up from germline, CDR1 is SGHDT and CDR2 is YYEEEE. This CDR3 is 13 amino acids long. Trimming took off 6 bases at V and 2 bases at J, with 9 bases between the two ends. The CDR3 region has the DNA TGTGCCAGCAAGCGGGTCCCTGGAAACACCATATATTTT. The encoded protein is CASKRVPGNTIYF.

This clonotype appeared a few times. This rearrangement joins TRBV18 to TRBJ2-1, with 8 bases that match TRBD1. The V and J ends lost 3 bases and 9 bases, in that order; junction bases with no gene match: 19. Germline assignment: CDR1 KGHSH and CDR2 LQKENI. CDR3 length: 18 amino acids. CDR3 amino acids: CASSPQKLVGQGAGEQFF. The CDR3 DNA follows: TGTGCCAGCTCACCCCAAAAACTAGTCGGACAGGGCGCGGGTGAGCAGTTCTTC.

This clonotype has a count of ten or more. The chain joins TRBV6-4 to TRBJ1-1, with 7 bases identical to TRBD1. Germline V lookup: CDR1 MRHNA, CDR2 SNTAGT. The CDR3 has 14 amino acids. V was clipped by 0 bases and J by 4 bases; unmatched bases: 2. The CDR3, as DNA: TGTGCCAGCAGTGACTCGACAGGGTCCACTGAAGCTTTCTTT. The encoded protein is CASSDSTGSTEAFF.

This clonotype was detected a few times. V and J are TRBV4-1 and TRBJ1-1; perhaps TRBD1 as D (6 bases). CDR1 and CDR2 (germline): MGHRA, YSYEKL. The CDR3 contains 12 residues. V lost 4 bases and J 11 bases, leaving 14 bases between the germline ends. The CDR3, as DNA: TGCGCCAGCAGCCCCCTAGGGGGGCGGGCTTTCTTT. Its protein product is CASSPLGGRAFF.

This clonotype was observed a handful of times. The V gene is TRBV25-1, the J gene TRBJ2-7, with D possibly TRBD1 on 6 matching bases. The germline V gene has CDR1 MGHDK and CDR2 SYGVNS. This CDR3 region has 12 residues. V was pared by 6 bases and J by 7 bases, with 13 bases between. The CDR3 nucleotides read TGTGCCAGCAGCCCCAGGGGTGGGGAGCAGTACTTC. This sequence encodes CASSPRGGEQYF.

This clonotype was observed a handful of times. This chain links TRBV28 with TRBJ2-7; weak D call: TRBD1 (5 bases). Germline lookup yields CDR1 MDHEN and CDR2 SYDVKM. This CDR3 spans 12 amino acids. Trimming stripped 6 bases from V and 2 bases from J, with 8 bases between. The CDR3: CASRQATYEQYF. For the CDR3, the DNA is TGTGCCAGCAGACAGGCGACCTACGAGCAGTACTTC.

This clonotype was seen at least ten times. This CDR3 reads CASSFQLDRRTYNEQFF. The CDR3 DNA is TGTGCCAGCAGTTTCCAATTGGACAGAAGAACCTACAATGAGCAGTTCTTC. V and J are TRBV12-3 or TRBV12-4 and TRBJ2-1; D might be TRBD1 (6 bases). V lost 3 bases, J lost 2 bases, and 17 bases lay in between. CDR3 length equals 17 residues.

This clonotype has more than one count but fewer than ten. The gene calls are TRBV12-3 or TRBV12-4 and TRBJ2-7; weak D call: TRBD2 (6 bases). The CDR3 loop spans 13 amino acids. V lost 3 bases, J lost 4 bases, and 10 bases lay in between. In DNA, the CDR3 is TGTGCCAGCAGTTTTGGGGGGTGGTACGAGCAGTACTTC. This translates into CASSFGGWYEQYF.

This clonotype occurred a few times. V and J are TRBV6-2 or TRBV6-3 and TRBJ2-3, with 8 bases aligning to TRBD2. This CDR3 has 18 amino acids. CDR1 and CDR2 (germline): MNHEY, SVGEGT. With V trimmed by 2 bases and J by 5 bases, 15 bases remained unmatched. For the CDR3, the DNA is TGTGCCAGCAGTTACACCTTAGCGGGGCAATCATCGGGAGATACGCAGTATTTT. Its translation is CASSYTLAGQSSGDTQYF.

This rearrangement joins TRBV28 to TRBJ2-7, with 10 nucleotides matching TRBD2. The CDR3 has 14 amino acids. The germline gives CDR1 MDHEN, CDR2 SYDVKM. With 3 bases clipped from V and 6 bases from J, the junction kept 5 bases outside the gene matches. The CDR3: CASSFEREGLEQYF. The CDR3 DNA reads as TGTGCCAGCAGTTTTGAGCGGGAGGGCCTCGAGCAGTACTTC. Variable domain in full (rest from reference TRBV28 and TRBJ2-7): DVKVTQSSRYLVKRTGEKVFLECVQDMDHENMFWYRQDPGLGLRLIYFSYDVKMKEKGDIPEGYSVSREKKERFSLILESASTNQTSMYLCASSFEREGLEQYFGPGTRLTVT.

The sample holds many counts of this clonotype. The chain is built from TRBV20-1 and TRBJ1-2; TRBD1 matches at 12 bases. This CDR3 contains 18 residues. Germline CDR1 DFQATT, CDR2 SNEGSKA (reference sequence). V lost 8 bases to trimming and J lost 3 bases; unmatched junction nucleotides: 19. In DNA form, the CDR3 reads TGCAGTCCTGGAACCAGAGGGACAGGGGGCTTGTCCGACTATGGCTACACCTTC. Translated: CSPGTRGTGGLSDYGYTF.

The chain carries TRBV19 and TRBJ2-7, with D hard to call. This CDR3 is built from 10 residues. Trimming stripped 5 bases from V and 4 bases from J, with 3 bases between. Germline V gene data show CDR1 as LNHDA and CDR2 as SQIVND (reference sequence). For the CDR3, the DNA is TGTGCCAGTAGTTTTTACGAGCAGTACTTC. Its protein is CASSFYEQYF.

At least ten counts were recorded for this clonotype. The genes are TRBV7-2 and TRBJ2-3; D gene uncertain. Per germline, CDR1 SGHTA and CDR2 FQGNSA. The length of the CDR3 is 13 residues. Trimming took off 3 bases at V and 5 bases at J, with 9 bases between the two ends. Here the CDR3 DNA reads TGTGCCAGCAGCTTGAGGCGGAGAGATACGCAGTATTTT. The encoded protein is CASSLRRRDTQYF.

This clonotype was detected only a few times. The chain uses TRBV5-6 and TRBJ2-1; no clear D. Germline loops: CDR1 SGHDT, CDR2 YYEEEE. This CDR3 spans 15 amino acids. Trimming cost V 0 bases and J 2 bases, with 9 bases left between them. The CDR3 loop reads CASSLDGTAYNEQFF. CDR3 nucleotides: TGTGCCAGCAGCTTGGATGGTACGGCCTACAATGAGCAGTTCTTC.

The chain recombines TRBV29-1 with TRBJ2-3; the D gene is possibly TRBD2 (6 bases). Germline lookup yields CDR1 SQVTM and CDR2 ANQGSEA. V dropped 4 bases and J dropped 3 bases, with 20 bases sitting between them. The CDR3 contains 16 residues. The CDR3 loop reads CSVAQPGPGGTDTQYF. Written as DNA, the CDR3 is TGCAGCGTTGCCCAACCGGGCCCAGGAGGGACAGATACGCAGTATTTT.